The 14 T cell receptor beta chains listed next were all sequenced from one sample in a study of blood T cells in healthy people across ages. A sample-barcoded 5' primer and a J-beta primer mix were used in a second PCR of roughly 7 to 11 cycles. TCRdb independently ran MiXCR on the 5' RACE reads; one entry per CDR3 protein. This sample yields about 580,000 distinct CDR3 sequences, of which more than 45% are seen a single time; 20% to 25% belongs to the top ten. Sequenced input: blood. The source is a man at least 80 years old in good health.

The genes are TRBV5-1 and TRBJ2-5, with 9 nucleotides matching TRBD2. CDR1 is SGHRS and CDR2 is YFSETQ in the germline V gene. J gave up 1 base and V 0 bases, and 7 bases lay outside the gene matches. This CDR3 contains 17 residues. The CDR3: CASSLGYSGGTQETQYF. CDR3 DNA: TGCGCCAGCAGCTTGGGGTATAGCGGGGGTACCCAAGAGACCCAGTACTTC. The full variable domain, its missing parts supplied by reference TRBV5-1 and TRBJ2-5, is KAGVTQTPRYLIKTRGQQVTLSCSPISGHRSVSWYQQTPGQGLQFLFEYFSETQRNKGNFPGRFSGRQFSNSRSEMNVSTLELGDSALYLCASSLGYSGGTQETQYFGPGTRLLVL.

The chain has TRBV28 and TRBJ2-5; 8 bases match TRBD2. The CDR3 has 15 residues. CDR1 is MDHEN and CDR2 is SYDVKM in the germline V gene. V lost 5 bases, J lost 5 bases, and 10 bases stayed unmatched. The CDR3: CASSPLTSDGETQYF. CDR3 DNA: TGTGCCAGCAGTCCCCTGACTAGCGACGGGGAGACCCAGTACTTC.

This clonotype was counted once. Possible read error: a much larger clone is one base away. CDR3 loop: CANRRTGTGGEGYTF. In DNA, the CDR3 is TGTGCCAACAGGCGGACCGGGACAGGGGGCGAGGGCTACACCTTC. This chain connects TRBV6-6 to TRBJ1-2, with 12 nucleotides matching TRBD1. The CDR3 has 15 residues. Trimming took 10 bases from V and 8 from J; bases not matched to a gene: 14. Germline values: CDR1 MNHNY, CDR2 SVGAGI (reference sequence).

This clonotype was seen more than once but under ten times. The chain combines TRBV11-2 with TRBJ1-4; 7 positions agree with TRBD1. The germline V gene has CDR1 SGHAT and CDR2 FQNNGV. Trimming cost V 3 bases and J 5 bases; bases outside gene matches: 6. CDR3 size: 15 residues. This chain's CDR3 is CASSLHGTENEKLFF. For the CDR3, the DNA is TGTGCCAGCAGCTTGCACGGGACAGAGAATGAAAAACTGTTTTTT.

This clonotype has more than one count but fewer than ten. Here the CDR3 DNA reads TGTGCCAGCAGCGGCCGGGACCGGCGGGAAAATCAGCCCCAGCATTTT. It is translated as CASSGRDRRENQPQHF. The chain employs TRBV6-2 or TRBV6-3 and TRBJ1-5; D perhaps matches TRBD1 (5 bases). Germline V gives CDR1 MNHEY, CDR2 SVGEGT. V lost 6 bases and J 4 bases, leaving 19 bases between the germline ends. CDR3 length: 16 amino acids.

The V call is TRBV29-1, the J call TRBJ2-4, with a weak D call TRBD2 (5 bases). Trimming took 8 bases from V and 2 from J, leaving 13 bases between them. The CDR3 contains 13 residues. From germline, CDR1 is SQVTM and CDR2 ANQGSEA. CDR3 region: CSYSGLSKNIQYF. The CDR3 region has the DNA TGCAGCTATTCCGGACTTTCCAAAAACATTCAGTACTTC.

This clonotype has a handful of counts. The chain couples TRBV20-1 to TRBJ2-1; weak D call: TRBD1 (6 bases). Trimming cost V 6 bases and J 4 bases, with 16 bases left between them. Germline lookup yields CDR1 DFQATT and CDR2 SNEGSKA (reference sequence). The CDR3 runs 14 residues. CDR3: CSANPGTPYNEQFF. The CDR3 coding sequence is TGCAGTGCCAATCCCGGGACACCTTACAATGAGCAGTTCTTC.

This clonotype was observed a single time. The chain recombines TRBV7-2 with TRBJ1-6, with a possible D match to TRBD1 (6 bases). The V gene lost 5 bases and the J gene lost 10 bases, with 15 bases spanning the gap. The germline V gene encodes CDR1 SGHTA and CDR2 FQGNSA. The CDR3 is made up of 14 amino acids. CDR3 sequence reads: CASSVNRERSPLHF. The DNA of the CDR3 is TGTGCCAGCAGCGTAAACAGGGAGCGGTCACCCCTCCACTTT.

The chain joins TRBV20-1 to TRBJ1-2; weak D call: TRBD1 (6 bases). Germline V gene data show CDR1 as DFQATT and CDR2 as SNEGSKA (reference sequence). CDR3 length equals 12 residues. V was pared by 1 base and J by 8 bases, with 11 bases between. The CDR3 DNA reads as TGCAGTGCTAGAGCATCAGGGGCAGGCTACACCTTC. Translating gives CSARASGAGYTF.

The V call is TRBV2, the J call TRBJ1-4; D is ambiguous. V lost 6 bases to trimming and J lost 7 bases, with 9 bases between them. The CDR3 is 12 amino acids. CDR1 is SNHLY and CDR2 is FYNNEI in the germline V gene. The chain's CDR3 is CASRTDGEKLFF. CDR3 coding DNA: TGTGCCAGCAGAACAGATGGTGAAAAACTGTTTTTT.

V usage is TRBV10-1 and J usage is TRBJ2-4, with 7 bases aligning to TRBD2. V shed 5 bases, J shed 0 bases, and the junction held 7 bases outside the gene matches. The CDR3 runs 16 residues. Per the germline V gene, CDR1 is WNHNN and CDR2 is SYGVQD (reference sequence). In DNA, the CDR3 is TGCGCCAGCAGTACCAGCGGGGACTTAGCCAAAAACATTCAGTACTTC. It translates to CASSTSGDLAKNIQYF.

This chain uses TRBV13 with TRBJ1-2; 8 bases align to TRBD1. Germline assignment: CDR1 PRHDT and CDR2 FYEKMQ (reference sequence). The CDR3 is 14 amino acids. The V gene end was trimmed by 0 bases and the J gene end by 3 bases; junction bases not matched to a gene: 0. For the CDR3, the DNA is TGTGCCAGCAGCTTAGGGACAGGGGACTATGGCTACACCTTC. This sequence encodes CASSLGTGDYGYTF. Based on the CDR3 plus reference TRBV13 and TRBJ1-2, the full variable domain is AAGVIQSPRHLIKEKRETATLKCYPIPRHDTVYWYQQGPGQDPQFLISFYEKMQSDKGSIPDRFSAQQFSDYHSELNMSSLELGDSALYFCASSLGTGDYGYTFGSGTRLTVV.

The chain is built from TRBV6-1 and TRBJ2-1; D is perhaps TRBD1 (5 bases). The CDR3 has 18 residues. V dropped 0 bases and J dropped 3 bases, with 18 bases sitting between them. CDR1 and CDR2 from the germline V gene are MNHNS and SASEGT. The CDR3 loop is CASSEAMAMDTYYNEQFF. The CDR3 DNA is TGTGCCAGCAGTGAAGCAATGGCGATGGACACATACTACAATGAGCAGTTCTTC.

This clonotype occurred once. V is TRBV9 and J is TRBJ2-1; 8 bases match TRBD1. V trimming: 4 bases; J trimming: 5 bases; junction bases outside the gene matches: 8. Per the germline V gene, CDR1 is SGDLS and CDR2 is YYNGEE. The CDR3 has 15 amino acids. CDR3: CASSYLGQGNNEQFF. The CDR3 nucleotides read TGTGCCAGCAGCTACCTCGGACAGGGCAACAATGAGCAGTTCTTC.